This T cell receptor (beta chain) was profiled in a study of T cells in Graves' hyperthyroidism and ophthalmopathy. Whole-study findings and limits: Blood also showed most of the thyroid clonotypes that were expanded above 0.001.

RNA transcripts yielded amplified TCR beta CDR3 regions. The primer set for the first-round RT-PCR of the TCR CDR3 was HTBI. TCRdb passed the multiplex PCR reads through MiXCR, listing each CDR3 protein once. The data contain 500,000 or so distinct CDR3 sequences, 17% of them singletons. Germline CDR1 and CDR2: LGHDT and YNNKEL (reference sequence). This CDR3 region has 15 residues. V lost 4 bases to trimming and J lost 7 bases; unmatched junction nucleotides: 10. Notes on this clonotype: As yet, its antigen is unknown.

The source is a young woman with Graves' ophthalmopathy. This chain joins TRBV3-1 and TRBJ1-2; TRBD1 matches at 9 bases. Sequencing was done on a sample of blood. The CDR3 bases are TGTGCCAGCAGCCCCTGGGACAGGGCAGTCGGTGGCTACACCTTC. Translated: CASSPWDRAVGGYTF.